Below, 15 T cell receptor beta chains from the same sample are listed, as sequenced in a study of blood T cell repertoires in COVID-19 (TCRdb year 2020). Receptor libraries were prepared by the immunoSEQ multiplex PCR assay. The table comes from immuneACCESS by way of TCRdb, which keeps in-frame sequences with V and J called. Part of the clones is missing from these tables; in studies checked, under half for an unresolved V gene and the rest for unknown reasons. Counted in this sample were about 22,000 clones; approximately 92% of them appeared once. The top ten constitute roughly 3% of the sample. The sequencing input was peripheral blood. These receptors all come from a woman aged 65 to 85 with active COVID-19.

The gene calls are TRBV9 and TRBJ2-5; D may be TRBD1 (6 bases). This CDR3 comprises 15 residues. Between the trimmed V and J ends, which lost 4 bases and 5 bases, there was a span of 18 bases. CDR1 is SGDLS, CDR2 YYNGEE, per germline. Here the CDR3 DNA reads TGTGCCAGCAGCCCCTGGGCAGGGGAAGGGGAGACCCAGTACTTC. Translated, it gives CASSPWAGEGETQYF.

This clone was recorded only once. The gene calls are TRBV4-2 and TRBJ2-5, with D maybe TRBD1 (6 bases). Trimming removed 0 bases from V and 1 base from J, with 15 bases in between. Germline CDR1 is LGHNA and CDR2 is YNFKEQ. The CDR3 loop spans 17 amino acids. Here the CDR3 reads CASSQDLGGPFQETQYF. In DNA form, the CDR3 reads TGTGCCAGCAGCCAAGACCTTGGGGGCCCGTTCCAAGAGACCCAGTACTTC.

The gene calls are TRBV19 and TRBJ2-1, with 9 bases identical to TRBD1. J was trimmed by 6 bases and V by 5 bases; bases with no gene match: 8. This CDR3 contains 15 residues. The V gene's germline CDR1 is LNHDA and CDR2 SQIVND (reference sequence). The CDR3 DNA reads as TGTGCCAGTAGTCCACAAAAGACAGGGGGCAATGAGCAGTTCTTC. Its translation: CASSPQKTGGNEQFF.

The gene calls are TRBV5-5 and TRBJ1-6, with TRBD1 matching over 9 bases. The CDR3 spans 15 residues. Germline values: CDR1 SGHKS, CDR2 YYEKEE (reference sequence). With V trimmed by 0 bases and J by 9 bases, 4 bases remained unmatched. CDR3 in amino acids: CASSLAGTGISPLHF. CDR3 coding DNA: TGTGCCAGCAGCTTGGCCGGGACAGGGATTTCACCCCTCCACTTT. Together with reference TRBV5-5 and TRBJ1-6, the CDR3 gives the full variable domain: DAGVTQSPTHLIKTRGQQVTLRCSPISGHKSVSWYQQVLGQGPQFIFQYYEKEERGRGNFPDRFSARQFPNYSSELNVNALLLGDSALYLCASSLAGTGISPLHFGNGTRLTVT.

The chain joins TRBV7-2 to TRBJ2-4; 7 nucleotides align to TRBD2. This CDR3 is built from 17 residues. Germline CDR1 SGHTA, CDR2 FQGNSA. The V segment lost 4 bases and the J segment 7 bases; nucleotides outside the gene matches: 16. CDR3 residues: CASSYTGWGGVKNIQYF. The CDR3 DNA sequence: TGTGCCAGCAGCTACACGGGTTGGGGGGGTGTGAAGAACATTCAGTACTTC.

This clone was detected only a few times. This rearrangement joins TRBV5-1 to TRBJ1-6, with D unresolved. Germline CDR1 SGHRS, CDR2 YFSETQ. The V and J ends lost 0 bases and 10 bases respectively, with 14 bases between them. The CDR3 totals 15 residues. The CDR3 loop is CASSLDGEPRSPLHF. The DNA for the CDR3 is TGCGCCAGCAGCTTGGACGGAGAGCCTAGGTCACCCCTCCACTTT.

This sequence joins TRBV19 and TRBJ2-1, with D unclear. V gave up 6 bases and J gave up 7 bases, with 16 bases separating them. CDR1 is LNHDA, CDR2 SQIVND, per germline (reference sequence). The CDR3 contains 14 residues. The CDR3: CASSSWSDWNEQFF. The DNA for the CDR3 is TGTGCCAGTAGCTCTTGGTCCGACTGGAATGAGCAGTTCTTC.

CDR3 sequence: CASSSPSSPLHF. The CDR3 region has the DNA TGTGCCAGCAGCAGCCCAAGCTCACCCCTCCACTTT. The gene calls are TRBV7-9 and TRBJ1-6; D not resolved. Germline V gives CDR1 SEHNR, CDR2 FQNEAQ (reference sequence). Trimming removed 5 bases from V and 10 bases from J, with 9 bases in between. CDR3 size: 12 residues.

The CDR3 DNA follows: TGTGCCAGCAGTCCGGGGGATTACACTGAAGCTTTCTTT. Its protein is CASSPGDYTEAFF. The chain carries TRBV6-5 and TRBJ1-1; D possibly corresponds to TRBD1 (5 bases). In germline, CDR1 is MNHEY, CDR2 SVGAGI. The CDR3 length is 13 residues. Trimming removed 5 bases from V and 3 bases from J, with 10 bases in between.

This chain connects TRBV18 to TRBJ1-5; TRBD1 aligns across 8 bases. With 0 bases clipped from V and 2 bases from J, the junction kept 3 bases outside the gene matches. The CDR3 length is 16 residues. Germline values: CDR1 KGHSH, CDR2 LQKENI. CDR3 coding DNA: TGTGCCAGCTCACCACCCGGACAGGGTGGCAATCAGCCCCAGCATTTT. Translated: CASSPPGQGGNQPQHF.

V gene TRBV5-1 combines with J gene TRBJ2-3; the match to TRBD2 covers 7 bases. After removal of 0 bases from V and 0 bases from J, the junction contained 4 bases not matched to a gene. The CDR3 is 16 residues long. Germline CDR1 and CDR2: SGHRS and YFSETQ. The CDR3 DNA reads as TGCGCCAGCAGCTTGGTGGGCGGGGGTAGCACAGATACGCAGTATTTT. It is translated as CASSLVGGGSTDTQYF.

The genes are TRBV5-6 and TRBJ1-1; a possible D gene is TRBD1 (5 bases). The CDR3 length is 13 residues. V shed 6 bases and J shed 4 bases, with 13 bases lying between them. Per the germline V gene, CDR1 is SGHDT and CDR2 is YYEEEE. The CDR3: CASTYQQGTEAFF. The CDR3, as DNA: TGTGCCAGCACCTACCAGCAGGGCACTGAAGCTTTCTTT.

The chain is built from TRBV28 and TRBJ1-5, with D perhaps TRBD1 (5 bases). Germline values: CDR1 MDHEN, CDR2 SYDVKM. The CDR3 extends over 16 amino acids. V was trimmed by 2 bases and J by 3 bases, leaving 14 bases between them. The chain's CDR3 is CASSLDRWGDNQPQHF. The CDR3, as DNA: TGTGCCAGCAGTTTAGATCGTTGGGGGGACAATCAGCCCCAGCATTTT.

The gene calls are TRBV6-5 and TRBJ2-3, with D possibly matching TRBD2 (6 bases). Germline V gene data show CDR1 as MNHEY and CDR2 as SVGAGI. This CDR3 comprises 13 residues. Trimming cost V 6 bases and J 2 bases, with 9 bases left between them. The DNA for the CDR3 is TGTGCCAGCAGGGGGAGGTACACAGATACGCAGTATTTT. Amino acid sequence: CASRGRYTDTQYF.

The rearrangement uses TRBV18 and TRBJ1-4, with 7 bases identical to TRBD1. The germline gives CDR1 KGHSH, CDR2 LQKENI. Trimming at V came to 3 bases and at J to 8 bases, leaving 9 bases not matched to a gene. This CDR3 contains 15 residues. CDR3 residues: CASSPTGLISEKLFF. The CDR3 DNA reads as TGTGCCAGCTCACCGACAGGGCTGATTTCCGAAAAACTGTTTTTT.